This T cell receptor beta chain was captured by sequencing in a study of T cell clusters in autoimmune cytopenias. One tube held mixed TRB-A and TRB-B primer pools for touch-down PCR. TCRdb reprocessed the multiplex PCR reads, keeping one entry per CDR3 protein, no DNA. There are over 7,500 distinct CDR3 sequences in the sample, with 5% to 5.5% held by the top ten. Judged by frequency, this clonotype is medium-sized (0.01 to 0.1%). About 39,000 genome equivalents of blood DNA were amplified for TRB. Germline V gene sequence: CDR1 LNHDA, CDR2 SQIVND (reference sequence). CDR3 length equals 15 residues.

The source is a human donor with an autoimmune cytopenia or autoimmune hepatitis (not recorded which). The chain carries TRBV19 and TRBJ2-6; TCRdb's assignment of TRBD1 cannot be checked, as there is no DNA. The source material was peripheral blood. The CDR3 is CASANTGTGANVLTF.